This entry concerns a single TCR beta chain. This sample stems from a study of shared clonotypes between healthy human individuals. As for the study in general: Aged 18 to 49, the donors were a couple of women and a few men.

Trimming stripped 6 bases from V and 7 bases from J, with 16 bases between. Germline V gives CDR1 MDHEN, CDR2 SYDVKM. The CDR3 contains 14 residues. Here immunoSEQ multiplex PCR was the method, and the copy in TCRdb shows in-frame clones only, minus some. The sample holds over a million clones, approximately 68% seen once. This receptor was identified in a man aged 18 to 29 in good health. Material for sequencing was memory CD4+ T cells sorted from blood. Specified subset: CD45RA-negative fraction. The gene calls are TRBV28 and TRBJ1-5, with D possibly being TRBD1 (6 bases). The CDR3 is CASRPDRFGQPQHF. As DNA, the CDR3 is TGTGCCAGCAGACCCGACAGGTTTGGGCAGCCCCAGCATTTT.